Following are 20 T cell receptor beta chains from one sample sequenced in a study of T cells after yellow fever vaccination. One entry per CDR3 protein results from TCRdb running MiXCR on the 5' RACE reads. The sample has a few hundred thousand distinct CDR3 sequences; under 7.5% are singletons. The sample in question was PBMCs, obtained 5 days after the yellow fever booster vaccination. Receptors originate from a man aged 25 to 40 who received the YFV17D yellow fever vaccine.

The V call is TRBV6-1, the J call TRBJ2-7, with 11 bases aligning to TRBD2. Looked up from germline, CDR1 is MNHNS and CDR2 is SASEGT. This CDR3 is 14 amino acids long. After removal of 6 bases from V and 5 bases from J, the junction contained 6 bases not matched to a gene. CDR3 protein: CASSQTSGSNEQYF. The CDR3 DNA is TGTGCCAGCAGCCAAACTAGCGGGAGCAACGAGCAGTACTTC.

This clonotype was counted a few times. This CDR3 reads CASTPAGQLGETQYF. CDR3 nucleotides: TGTGCCAGCACTCCGGCGGGCCAGCTCGGCGAGACCCAGTACTTC. The chain uses TRBV6-1 and TRBJ2-5, with TRBD2 as a possible D gene (5 bases). Trimming pared 7 bases from V and 5 bases from J, leaving 20 bases between. This CDR3 region has 15 residues. Germline V gene lookup returns CDR1 MNHNS and CDR2 SASEGT.

The table lists this clonotype with many counts. The chain recombines TRBV18 with TRBJ2-3; D is possibly TRBD1 (5 bases). Trimming shortened V by 5 bases and J by 0 bases, and 9 bases separated the two germline ends. There are 14 residues in the CDR3. Germline V gene lookup returns CDR1 KGHSH and CDR2 LQKENI. CDR3 region: CASSKDISTDTQYF. CDR3 nucleotides: TGTGCCAGCTCAAAGGACATAAGCACAGATACGCAGTATTTT.

In this sample, this clonotype turned up many times. The rearrangement uses TRBV20-1 and TRBJ2-1, with 10 positions matching TRBD2. Germline CDR1 DFQATT, CDR2 SNEGSKA (reference sequence). The CDR3 loop spans 16 amino acids. The trim removed 2 bases at V and 6 bases at J, leaving 10 bases unmatched. In DNA form, the CDR3 reads TGCAGTGCTAGATGGTGGCTAGCGGGAGACCGCAATGAGCAGTTCTTC. It specifies CSARWWLAGDRNEQFF.

V is TRBV7-8 and J is TRBJ2-1; D is unclear. Deletions cut 4 bases from V and 8 bases from J, with 9 bases between. From germline, CDR1 is SGHVS and CDR2 FQNEAQ. The CDR3 has 12 residues. For the CDR3, the DNA is TGTGCCAGCAGCTCCATTGGTCATGAGCAGTTCTTC. It specifies CASSSIGHEQFF.

This chain connects TRBV20-1 to TRBJ2-1, with 9 bases aligning to TRBD2. The CDR3 contains 16 residues. Looked up from germline, CDR1 is DFQATT and CDR2 is SNEGSKA (reference sequence). Germline trimming cut 4 bases from V and 4 bases from J; bases unmatched to any gene: 11. The CDR3 reads CSATAAGGHTYNEQFF. The DNA for the CDR3 is TGCAGTGCTACAGCTGCGGGAGGGCACACATACAATGAGCAGTTCTTC.

In its sample, this clonotype was seen many times. The chain links TRBV23-1 to TRBJ2-1, with TRBD2 identical over 7 bases. TRBV23-1 is filed as an ORF, its function uncertain. This CDR3 comprises 20 residues. With V trimmed by 0 bases and J by 2 bases, 16 bases remained unmatched. The CDR3 DNA sequence: TGCGCCAGCAGTCAATCGAAAAGACATCTAAGCGGGATTCCCTACAATGAGCAGTTCTTC. Translation gives CASSQSKRHLSGIPYNEQFF.

This clonotype was observed at least ten times. This chain uses TRBV29-1 with TRBJ2-3; 9 bases are a match to TRBD1. CDR1 is SQVTM, CDR2 ANQGSEA, per germline. The V segment lost 4 bases and the J segment 0 bases; nucleotides outside the gene matches: 2. The CDR3 contains 14 residues. The CDR3 loop reads CSVGDRVSTDTQYF. In DNA, the CDR3 is TGCAGCGTTGGGGACAGGGTGAGCACAGATACGCAGTATTTT.

The V call is TRBV20-1, the J call TRBJ2-3; D gene ambiguous. Trimming removed 6 bases at V and 7 bases at J, with 11 bases between. In germline, CDR1 is DFQATT, CDR2 SNEGSKA (reference sequence). The CDR3 is made up of 11 amino acids. CDR3 in DNA: TGCAGTGCCCCCGAAATAAATACGCAGTATTTT. Amino acid sequence: CSAPEINTQYF.

This rearrangement joins TRBV5-6 to TRBJ2-4; unclear D gene. Between the trimmed V and J ends, which lost 4 bases and 6 bases, there was a span of 14 bases. The CDR3 extends over 14 amino acids. Germline CDR1 reads SGHDT; CDR2 reads YYEEEE. In DNA form, the CDR3 reads TGTGCCAGCAGCCCCCTAGGTTTGGGAAACATTCAGTACTTC. As protein: CASSPLGLGNIQYF.

This clonotype was counted at least ten times. The chain uses TRBV28 and TRBJ2-7; 11 bases fit TRBD2. The length of the CDR3 is 14 residues. Germline V CDR1 and CDR2: MDHEN, SYDVKM. V was pared by 6 bases and J by 2 bases, with 3 bases of the junction left unmatched. The CDR3, as DNA: TGTGCCAGCAGAGGGACTAGCGGCACCTACGAGCAGTACTTC. Translation: CASRGTSGTYEQYF.

In this sample, this clonotype turned up many times. This sequence joins TRBV29-1 and TRBJ2-1; 7 positions agree with TRBD1. Trimming took 7 bases from V and 13 from J; bases not matched to a gene: 7. The germline CDR1 and CDR2 sequences are SQVTM and ANQGSEA. The length of the CDR3 is 10 residues. The chain's CDR3 is CSATGVRQFF. CDR3 nucleotide sequence: TGCAGCGCCACAGGGGTTCGTCAGTTCTTC.

J is TRBJ2-3 and V is TRBV7-2, with D possibly TRBD1 on 6 matching bases. Looked up from germline, CDR1 is SGHTA and CDR2 is FQGNSA. The CDR3 contains 14 residues. Trimming cost V 7 bases and J 4 bases, with 15 bases left between them. In DNA, the CDR3 is TGTGCCAGCACCTATAGGGGGTCTCCAGATACGCAGTATTTT. Translation: CASTYRGSPDTQYF.

This clonotype came up many times. The V and J genes are TRBV7-6 and TRBJ2-4, with 8 bases aligning to TRBD1. Germline V gene data show CDR1 as SGHVS and CDR2 as FNYEAQ. The CDR3 sequence is 16 residues long. After removal of 4 bases from V and 7 bases from J, the junction contained 12 bases not matched to a gene. The CDR3 loop is CASSSTVTGAGNIQYF. CDR3 coding DNA: TGTGCCAGCAGCTCCACCGTGACAGGGGCGGGGAACATTCAGTACTTC.

This clonotype has a count of ten or more. The chain links TRBV11-2 to TRBJ2-1, with D perhaps being TRBD1 or TRBD2 (7 bases each). The length of the CDR3 is 18 residues. V was trimmed by 2 bases and J by 6 bases, leaving 23 bases between them. Per germline, CDR1 SGHAT and CDR2 FQNNGV. In DNA form, the CDR3 reads TGTGCCAGCAGCTTAATCTGGGGGGGAGAAAGGGGGCGCAATGAGCAGTTCTTC. Protein sequence: CASSLIWGGERGRNEQFF.

This clonotype was counted a few times. This chain uses TRBV5-1 with TRBJ2-1, with 9 bases aligning to TRBD2. The CDR3 runs to 15 residues. The V and J ends lost 4 bases and 6 bases, in that order; junction bases with no gene match: 8. The germline gives CDR1 SGHRS, CDR2 YFSETQ. The CDR3 bases are TGCGCCAGCAGCCTCTGGCGGGAGGGCCGCAATGAGCAGTTCTTC. It yields the protein CASSLWREGRNEQFF. Full variable domain (missing parts from reference TRBV5-1 and TRBJ2-1): KAGVTQTPRYLIKTRGQQVTLSCSPISGHRSVSWYQQTPGQGLQFLFEYFSETQRNKGNFPGRFSGRQFSNSRSEMNVSTLELGDSALYLCASSLWREGRNEQFFGPGTRLTVL.

This clonotype was seen a handful of times. J is TRBJ2-5 and V is TRBV5-1, with 8 nucleotides matching TRBD1. The CDR3 totals 16 residues. Per germline, CDR1 SGHRS and CDR2 YFSETQ. V lost 4 bases to trimming and J lost 5 bases; unmatched junction nucleotides: 13. CDR3 region: CASSLTVTGGTETQYF. In nucleotides, the CDR3 is TGCGCCAGCAGCCTAACCGTCACAGGGGGTACGGAGACCCAGTACTTC.

This clonotype was seen repeatedly, ten times or more. The chain combines TRBV5-1 with TRBJ2-1; 16 bases are shared with TRBD2. V trimming: 4 bases; J trimming: 0 bases; junction bases outside the gene matches: 10. The CDR3 has 20 amino acids. Germline CDR1 SGHRS, CDR2 YFSETQ. This chain's CDR3 is CASSPTGTSGRASSYNEQFF. CDR3 bases: TGCGCCAGCAGCCCCACCGGGACTAGCGGGAGGGCCAGCTCCTACAATGAGCAGTTCTTC. The entire variable domain, with the rest obtained from reference TRBV5-1 and TRBJ2-1, is as follows: KAGVTQTPRYLIKTRGQQVTLSCSPISGHRSVSWYQQTPGQGLQFLFEYFSETQRNKGNFPGRFSGRQFSNSRSEMNVSTLELGDSALYLCASSPTGTSGRASSYNEQFFGPGTRLTVL.

This clonotype was counted between two and nine times. The CDR3 loop reads CASSRGSGDTGELFF. CDR3 nucleotides: TGTGCCAGCTCACGGGGTTCCGGGGACACCGGGGAGCTGTTTTTT. The chain has TRBV18 and TRBJ2-2; tentative D call: TRBD2 (5 bases). Germline V CDR1 and CDR2: KGHSH, LQKENI. Trimming took 4 bases from V and 3 from J, leaving 12 bases between them. This CDR3 is 15 amino acids long.

This clonotype has only a few counts. This chain joins TRBV7-2 and TRBJ2-5; 8 bases align to TRBD2. Losses at the gene ends were 0 bases for V and 0 bases for J; bases not matched to a gene: 9. This CDR3 has 18 amino acids. The germline CDR1 and CDR2 sequences are SGHTA and FQGNSA. CDR3 coding DNA: TGTGCCAGCAGCTTAGCCTCTAGCGGGTTCGAGTACCAAGAGACCCAGTACTTC. Translation gives CASSLASSGFEYQETQYF. Supplemented by reference TRBV7-2 and TRBJ2-5, the full variable domain reads GAGVSQSPSNKVTEKGKDVELRCDPISGHTALYWYRQSLGQGLEFLIYFQGNSAPDKSGLPSDRFSAERTGGSVSTLTIQRTQQEDSAVYLCASSLASSGFEYQETQYFGPGTRLLVL.